This is a list of T cell receptor beta chains from one sample in a study of post-analysis software for immune sequencing data. TCRdb reanalysed the PCR reads using MiXCR and keeps one entry per CDR3 protein. The sample includes almost 700,000 distinct CDR3 sequences, over 45% of them seen just once. The sequencing sample was made of blood. These receptors were taken from a girl aged 2-15 years with multiple sclerosis. Both conserved end residues are part of each CDR3. A D gene is named only where the DNA matches it firmly. Size tells how often a clone was seen (once, few, many) or the class of an expanded clone, and some rows leave it out.

j_gene	abundance	v_gene	d_gene	CDR3nt	CDR3aa
TRBJ1-1	NA	TRBV5-1	NA	TGCGCCAGCAGCCCGCATACAGTGAACACTGAAGCTTTCTTT	CASSPHTVNTEAFF
TRBJ2-3	once	TRBV6-5	NA	TGTGCCAGCAGTTACTGGCAGGGGGGGGGTACGCAGTATTTT	CASSYWQGGGTQYF
TRBJ2-5	NA	TRBV5-8	NA	TGTGCCAGCAGCTTGGTAGGCGGGGTTTGGCAAGAGACCCAGTACTTC	CASSLVGGVWQETQYF
TRBJ2-1	NA	TRBV29-1	TRBD1	TGCAGCGTTACCTATGGGCAGGGGGCGATCAATGAGCAGTTCTTC	CSVTYGQGAINEQFF
TRBJ2-1	once	TRBV24-1	NA	TGTGCCACCAGTACCAATTCAGGCAATAAGCAGTTCTTC	CATSTNSGNKQFF
TRBJ2-3	NA	TRBV5-1	NA	TGCGCCAGCAGCTTGGGGGCGCAGGCAGGGAGCACAGATACGCAGTATTTT	CASSLGAQAGSTDTQYF
TRBJ2-5	NA	TRBV27	TRBD1	TGTGCCAGCAGGAACCGACAGGGAGAGACCCAGTACTTC	CASRNRQGETQYF
TRBJ1-2	NA	TRBV12-3/TRBV12-4	TRBD1	TGTGCCATTCGCCGGACAGGCCCCAAGAACTATGGCTACACCTTC	CAIRRTGPKNYGYTF
TRBJ2-7	NA	TRBV5-5	TRBD1	TGTGCCAGCAGCCTGGGACAGCCAGTGTCCTCCTACGAGCAGTACTTC	CASSLGQPVSSYEQYF
TRBJ2-1	NA	TRBV11-3	TRBD1	TGTGCCAGCAGCTTCTACAGGGGGGCCGATGAGCAGTTCTTC	CASSFYRGADEQFF
TRBJ2-1	NA	TRBV5-1	NA	TGCGCCAGCAGCTTGTGGGGCTGGGGCGATGAGCAGTTCTTC	CASSLWGWGDEQFF
TRBJ2-5	NA	TRBV19	NA	TGTGCCAGTAGCGCGCGGAGAGGGGGTGAGACCCAGTACTTC	CASSARRGGETQYF
TRBJ2-7	NA	TRBV5-1	NA	TGCGCCAGCAGAACCTACTATACCTCCTACGAGCAGTACTTC	CASRTYYTSYEQYF
TRBJ2-5	NA	TRBV12-3/TRBV12-4	NA	TGTGCCAGCAGTTCGTTCGGGCTGCTAGCCGCCCACAATGAGCAGTACTTC	CASSSFGLLAAHNEQYF
TRBJ2-2	few	TRBV12-3/TRBV12-4	NA	TGTGCCAGCAGGACTAGTCCCACCGGGGAGCTGTTTTTT	CASRTSPTGELFF
TRBJ2-1	NA	TRBV4-3	NA	TGCGCCAGCAGCCAAGATCAGGGGGGACACAATGAGCAGTTCTTC	CASSQDQGGHNEQFF
TRBJ2-5	NA	TRBV6-6	NA	TGTGCCAGCAGTTTTGGGGGGGCGGTACGAGAGACCCAGTACTTC	CASSFGGAVRETQYF
TRBJ2-3	few	TRBV24-1	NA	TGTGCCACCAGTGGCCGGGAGAGCGGCACAGATACGCAGTATTTT	CATSGRESGTDTQYF
TRBJ2-2	once	TRBV12-3/TRBV12-4	NA	TGTGCCAGCAGCCTGGGCGTGGGGGCGCACACCGGGGAGCTGTTTTTT	CASSLGVGAHTGELFF
TRBJ2-3	NA	TRBV2	NA	TGTGCCAGCAGTGAAAGGGCTTGGGCTCGCGCCCGCACAGATACGCAGTATTTT	CASSERAWARARTDTQYF
TRBJ2-7	NA	TRBV20-1	TRBD1	TGCAGTACTAGAGATCTAGGGCAGGGGGTTGCCGAGCAGTACTTC	CSTRDLGQGVAEQYF
TRBJ2-7	few	TRBV7-9	NA	TGTGCCAGCATCGGGACAAGTAGCGGGCCCAGTGCGCGCTCCTACGAGCAGTACTTC	CASIGTSSGPSARSYEQYF
TRBJ2-6	NA	TRBV27	NA	TGTGCCAGCAGTTTACGAACAGGGTTTAAAGGGGCCAACGTCCTGACTTTC	CASSLRTGFKGANVLTF
TRBJ2-1	NA	TRBV29-1	NA	TGCAGCGTCCCCCACAGGGACACCCAGTTCTTC	CSVPHRDTQFF
TRBJ1-4	NA	TRBV29-1	NA	TGCAGCGTTCAAGATGAAAAACTGTTTTTT	CSVQDEKLFF
TRBJ1-1	NA	TRBV29-1	NA	TGCAGCGTTGAAGGGTCAGGAGACGACACTGAAGCTTTCTTT	CSVEGSGDDTEAFF
TRBJ2-1	NA	TRBV29-1	TRBD2	TGCAGCGTTGCAACTAGCGGAATCTACAATGAGCAGTTCTTC	CSVATSGIYNEQFF
TRBJ2-1	NA	TRBV4-1	NA	TGCGCCAGCAGCCAAGAAACTAATGTGGGGACCCAGTTCTTC	CASSQETNVGTQFF
TRBJ1-1	NA	TRBV12-3/TRBV12-4	NA	TGTGCCAGCAGTTGGGCCCGGAACACTGAAGTTTTCTTT	CASSWARNTEVFF
TRBJ2-5	NA	TRBV13	NA	TGTGCCAGCAGCCAGCCTGGGGGTACGATTGAAGAGACCCAGTACTTC	CASSQPGGTIEETQYF
TRBJ1-2	NA	TRBV12-3/TRBV12-4	NA	TGTGCCAGCAGCTCCAACATCCTCGGGGGGCTCTATGGCTACACCTTC	CASSSNILGGLYGYTF
TRBJ2-7	NA	TRBV20-1	NA	TGCAGTGCTAGCGTAGCGAGGACCTACGAGCAGTACTTC	CSASVARTYEQYF
TRBJ2-7	NA	TRBV5-5	NA	TGTGCCAGCAGCTGGCCTAAAGGGGGAACCGAGCAGTACTTC	CASSWPKGGTEQYF
TRBJ1-5	NA	TRBV20-1	TRBD1	TGCAGTGTTACGACAGGGAGTGGCAATCAGCCCCAGCATTTT	CSVTTGSGNQPQHF
TRBJ2-3	NA	TRBV10-3	NA	TGTGCCATCAGTGAAGGACAGAACACAGATACGCAGTATTTT	CAISEGQNTDTQYF
TRBJ2-5	NA	TRBV29-1	NA	TGCAGCGTTCGTCTACGTCTTCGAGAGACCCAGTACTTC	CSVRLRLRETQYF
TRBJ2-5	NA	TRBV4-3	TRBD1	TGCGCCAGCAGCCCAAGTCACCAACAGGGGGTGACCAAGACCCAGTACTTC	CASSPSHQQGVTKTQYF
TRBJ2-1	NA	TRBV5-1	TRBD2	TGCGCCAGCAGCTTGGCCAGGATGCGCGGGAGCCCAGACGTTGAGCAGTTCTTC	CASSLARMRGSPDVEQFF
TRBJ2-7	NA	TRBV4-2	NA	TGTGCCAGCAGGGCCTCGGGTGCAGGGGGGATTTACGAGCAGTACTTC	CASRASGAGGIYEQYF
TRBJ2-5	NA	TRBV29-1	TRBD2	TGCAGCGTGGGCGTGCTAGCGGGGGGAAGTAAAGAGACCCAGTACTTC	CSVGVLAGGSKETQYF
TRBJ2-5	NA	TRBV29-1	NA	TGCAGCGTTGACTCACAGGGACGAGAGACCCAGTACTTC	CSVDSQGRETQYF
TRBJ2-5	NA	TRBV12-3/TRBV12-4	TRBD2	TGTGCCAACAGGTCCCAGAGGGCGGGGGGTCGAGAGACCCAGTACTTC	CANRSQRAGGRETQYF
TRBJ2-1	once	TRBV21-1	NA	TGTGCCGGCAGCAAAGTCGGGGACCCGGGGTACAATGAGCAGTTCTTC	CAGSKVGDPGYNEQFF
TRBJ2-7	NA	TRBV4-1	NA	TGCGCCAGTAGCCGAGTGACAGGCCAAGGAGGCGAGCAGTACTTC	CASSRVTGQGGEQYF
TRBJ1-1	NA	TRBV12-3/TRBV12-4	NA	TGTGCCAGCAGTTTCGACCTGAACACTGAAGCTTTCTTT	CASSFDLNTEAFF
TRBJ1-2	NA	TRBV29-1	TRBD1	TGCAGCGTTGGACAGGGAAGTGGCTACACCTTC	CSVGQGSGYTF
TRBJ2-1	few	TRBV18	TRBD1	TGTGCCAGCTCACCGGACAGGGGGGACTACAATGAGCAGTTCTTC	CASSPDRGDYNEQFF
TRBJ2-1	NA	TRBV28	NA	TGTGCCAGCAGTTTTCGCACTGAGCAGTTCTTC	CASSFRTEQFF
TRBJ2-3	NA	TRBV20-1	TRBD2	TGCAGTGCTTCTCGGACTAGCGGGGGAGATACGCAGTATTTT	CSASRTSGGDTQYF
TRBJ2-4	NA	TRBV20-1	TRBD1	TGCAGTAGCACAGGGGTAGCCAAAAACATTCAGTACTTC	CSSTGVAKNIQYF
TRBJ2-1	NA	TRBV10-3	NA	TGTGCCATCAACTTTGAAGGCCATGAGCAGTTCTTC	CAINFEGHEQFF
TRBJ2-1	few	TRBV5-5	NA	TGTGCCAGTAGAAGCGGGCAGTACAATGAGCAGTTCTTC	CASRSGQYNEQFF
TRBJ2-6	NA	TRBV12-3/TRBV12-4	NA	TGTGCCAGCAGACTGGACAGCTCTGGGGCCAACGTCCTGACTTTC	CASRLDSSGANVLTF
TRBJ2-1	NA	TRBV20-1	TRBD2	TGCAGTGCTAGGGGGGACTACACCTACAATGAGCAGTTCTTC	CSARGDYTYNEQFF
TRBJ2-3	NA	TRBV5-1	NA	TGCGCCAGCAGCCTGTACGACAACACAGATACGCAGTATTTT	CASSLYDNTDTQYF